This T cell receptor (beta chain) originates from a study of blood T cells in healthy people across ages. CDR1 MDHEN and CDR2 SYDVKM come from the germline V gene. The CDR3 contains 14 residues. Primed by a sample-barcoded 5' primer and a J-beta primer mix, a second PCR proceeded for roughly 7 to 12 cycles. TCRdb independently ran MiXCR on the 5' RACE reads; one entry per CDR3 protein. The table records more than 1.4 million distinct CDR3 sequences, approximately 40% of them present only once. This clonotype was picked up one time. Germline and junction disagree at one end, which may indicate a read error.

The sequence derives from a woman aged 18-29 years in good health. The rearrangement uses TRBV28 and TRBJ1-5; D call uncertain. Sequenced material: blood. As DNA, the CDR3 is TGTGCCGGCAGTTTAAGAATATGGTGGCAGCCCCAGCATTTT. Amino acid sequence: CAGSLRIWWQPQHF.